One sample yielded the 10 T cell receptor beta chains listed below, sequenced in a study of Ad26.COV2.S vaccination and SARS-CoV-2 variants. Sequencing was performed with immunoSEQ multiplex PCR; in TCRdb, only in-frame clones are kept and a portion is missing. The sample lists some 370,000 clones; 83% were seen once. Treatment denoted: 15 to 20 received Ad26.COV2.S at low or high dose, single or two shots; several received placebo; per-sample allocation not given. Samples analyzed were those drawn on day 63 after the first vaccine or placebo injection. Specimen: peripheral blood, collected in a trial of Ad26.COV2.S vaccine versus placebo. The source of these receptors is a person between 18 and 65 years old who received the Ad26.COV2.S COVID-19 vaccine or a placebo.

The sample holds a few counts of this clone. V gene TRBV20-1 combines with J gene TRBJ2-3; D is unresolved. The CDR3 is 11 residues long. Trimming pared 6 bases from V and 8 bases from J, leaving 12 bases between. CDR1 is DFQATT, CDR2 SNEGSKA, per germline (reference sequence). Here the CDR3 reads CSAPLSSTQYF. The CDR3 nucleotides read TGCAGTGCACCGCTTTCGAGTACGCAGTATTTT.

This clone has a handful of counts. This rearrangement joins TRBV10-3 to TRBJ1-1; TRBD1 is a possible D gene (5 bases). CDR3 length equals 13 residues. V was trimmed by 7 bases and J by 0 bases, leaving 9 bases between them. CDR1 and CDR2 (germline): ENHRY, SYGVKD. This chain's CDR3 is CAITGHLNTEAFF. CDR3 coding DNA: TGTGCCATCACCGGACACCTGAACACTGAAGCTTTCTTT.

V is TRBV12-3 or TRBV12-4 and J is TRBJ2-3; D unclear. The ends were cut back, 4 bases at V and 10 bases at J, with 15 bases in the middle. The CDR3 covers 13 residues. CDR3 sequence: CASSSLDIRSQYF. The CDR3 DNA reads TGTGCCAGCAGTTCCCTGGATATACGATCGCAGTATTTT.

V and J are TRBV2 and TRBJ1-5; D uncertain. Germline CDR1 SNHLY, CDR2 FYNNEI. This CDR3 region has 14 residues. Trimming took 3 bases from V and 0 from J, leaving 6 bases between them. This CDR3 reads CASSDGFSNQPQHF. CDR3 bases: TGTGCCAGCAGTGACGGCTTTAGCAATCAGCCCCAGCATTTT.

In this sample, this clone turned up once. In nucleotides, the CDR3 is TGTGCCAGCAGTTACCAGTTAGATGGCTACACCTTC. It encodes CASSYQLDGYTF. This chain uses TRBV6-2 or TRBV6-3 with TRBJ1-2; D is undetermined. V lost 2 bases and J 6 bases, leaving 7 bases between the germline ends. Germline CDR1 MNHEY, CDR2 SVGEGT. This CDR3 is built from 12 residues.

The chain employs TRBV7-9 and TRBJ2-3; a possible D gene is TRBD1 (6 bases). V lost 5 bases to trimming and J lost 0 bases, with 9 bases between them. This CDR3 is 14 amino acids long. Germline CDR1 is SEHNR and CDR2 is FQNEAQ (reference sequence). The CDR3 DNA sequence: TGTGCCAGCAGCGACAGGACAAGCACAGATACGCAGTATTTT. It translates to CASSDRTSTDTQYF.

This chain uses TRBV11-2 with TRBJ1-1; the D is unclear. V lost 2 bases and J 7 bases, leaving 14 bases between the germline ends. Germline loops: CDR1 SGHAT, CDR2 FQNNGV. There are 14 residues in the CDR3. Here the CDR3 reads CASSLSSGRVEAFF. The DNA of the CDR3 is TGTGCCAGCAGCTTATCTTCGGGGAGAGTTGAAGCTTTCTTT. The full variable domain, in which reference TRBV11-2 and TRBJ1-1 provide the parts outside the CDR3, is EAGVAQSPRYKIIEKRQSVAFWCNPISGHATLYWYQQILGQGPKLLIQFQNNGVVDDSQLPKDRFSAERLKGVDSTLKIQPAKLEDSAVYLCASSLSSGRVEAFFGQGTRLTVV.

The chain has TRBV11-3 and TRBJ2-7; 8 nucleotides line up with TRBD2. CDR3 length equals 17 residues. V lost 5 bases, J lost 1 base, and 13 bases stayed unmatched. CDR1 is SGHNT, CDR2 YENEEA, per germline. The CDR3 DNA follows: TGTGCCAGCAGCCGTCCTACGGGGGGGTTCCCTTCCTACGAGCAGTACTTC. Its translation: CASSRPTGGFPSYEQYF.

This clone has only a few counts. The rearrangement uses TRBV7-9 and TRBJ1-5; a possible D gene is TRBD1 (5 bases). Trimming stripped 1 base from V and 8 bases from J, with 12 bases between. In germline, CDR1 is SEHNR, CDR2 FQNEAQ (reference sequence). The CDR3 runs to 14 residues. The CDR3 reads CASSLGSLGEPQHF. The DNA for the CDR3 is TGTGCCAGCAGCTTAGGTTCTTTAGGGGAGCCCCAGCATTTT.

This clone has just one count. V and J are TRBV4-2 and TRBJ2-5, with no clear D. Trimming pared 1 base from V and 7 bases from J, leaving 13 bases between. This CDR3 spans 14 amino acids. The germline V gene encodes CDR1 LGHNA and CDR2 YNFKEQ. The CDR3: CASSQAPAPGTQYF. In DNA form, the CDR3 reads TGTGCCAGCAGCCAAGCCCCCGCCCCGGGGACCCAGTACTTC.